This is a list of T cell receptor beta chains from one sample in a study of T cells in Graves' hyperthyroidism and ophthalmopathy. Each CDR3 protein gets one entry after TCRdb re-called the multiplex PCR reads with MiXCR. The sample consists of about 350,000 distinct CDR3 sequences, less than 20% of them appearing once. The sample was blood. These receptors were obtained from a woman aged 35 to 49 with Graves' ophthalmopathy. Both conserved end residues are trimmed from each CDR3.

TRBJ1-3 | TRBV27 | ASSLSATLTGNTIY
TRBJ1-5 | TRBV6-1 | ASSFLTGASQPQH
TRBJ2-7 | TRBV12-3/TRBV12-4 | ASSLIASEQY
TRBJ2-2 | TRBV24-1 | ATSDPSGIAGGLNTGELF
TRBJ1-2 | TRBV25-1 | ASSSPRINYGYT
TRBJ2-5 | TRBV7-9 | ASSPRGGQTQY
TRBJ1-1 | TRBV15 | ATSRDRVTEAF
TRBJ1-1 | TRBV12-3/TRBV12-4 | ASLRAGGTEAF
TRBJ1-5 | TRBV12-3/TRBV12-4 | ASSLAREAQPQH
TRBJ1-2 | TRBV9 | ASASHKGSDGYT
TRBJ1-2 | TRBV15 | ATSRDRQQFYGYT
TRBJ2-7 | TRBV6-2/TRBV6-3 | ASSYSATIAYEQY
TRBJ2-5 | TRBV11-2 | ASSLYLHGGETQY
TRBJ2-7 | TRBV27 | ASSPRQGRGEQY
TRBJ2-7 | TRBV28 | ASKGNRVITYEQY
TRBJ1-3 | TRBV7-2 | ASSLSRGGPNTIY
TRBJ2-2 | TRBV6-5 | ASGARDTGELF
TRBJ1-1 | TRBV6-5 | ASSSLGTVRGHEAF
TRBJ2-7 | TRBV29-1 | SVLANRGTAEQY
TRBJ2-7 | TRBV27 | ASSLRTGWYEQY
TRBJ2-1 | TRBV12-3/TRBV12-4 | ASSRYPGDWNEQF
TRBJ2-7 | TRBV12-3/TRBV12-4 | ASSFVEGVSYEQY
TRBJ2-7 | TRBV6-5 | ASSSSGIGYEQY
TRBJ1-2 | TRBV27 | ASSSRGVEELNYGYT
TRBJ2-2 | TRBV20-1 | SAAQGGSTGELF
TRBJ2-6 | TRBV19 | ASSLTSGGGSGANVLT
TRBJ2-7 | TRBV7-8 | ASSPLGRGQGEQY
TRBJ1-1 | TRBV27 | ASSARTRPDTEAF
TRBJ2-7 | TRBV2 | ASIAGNEQY
TRBJ2-2 | TRBV3-1 | ASSQRGTGELF
TRBJ2-4 | TRBV6-2/TRBV6-3 | ASSRTDRNIQY
TRBJ1-1 | TRBV30 | AWSRGGLDTEAF
TRBJ1-5 | TRBV30 | AWSERGDQPQH
TRBJ2-5 | TRBV20-1 | SARTSGSETQY
TRBJ2-2 | TRBV5-1 | ASSAVSRTGELF
TRBJ2-7 | TRBV27 | ASSGQGPYEQY
TRBJ2-2 | TRBV4-1 | ASSLVVRPWGGELF
TRBJ2-5 | TRBV6-2/TRBV6-3 | ASSYLVGRGETQY
TRBJ2-4 | TRBV18 | ASSPSLLAGESKNIQY
TRBJ1-5 | TRBV10-3 | ASSETTGLGQPQH
TRBJ2-7 | TRBV6-5 | ASSYGQGLYEQY
TRBJ2-5 | TRBV3-1 | ASSQAGRAWETQY
TRBJ2-7 | TRBV4-1 | ASSLEALRFQGDEQY
TRBJ1-5 | TRBV6-2/TRBV6-3 | ASSYGRVGNQPQH
TRBJ1-1 | TRBV3-1 | ASSPGPRTEAF
TRBJ2-7 | TRBV28 | ATRGGYEQY
TRBJ1-3 | TRBV9 | ASSVDNRGPNTIY
TRBJ2-5 | TRBV11-2 | ASSLVGTETQY
TRBJ2-7 | TRBV5-6 | ASSSPRKAYEQY
TRBJ2-7 | TRBV28 | ASSHSGQGSYEQY
TRBJ1-2 | TRBV28 | ASPGRDYGYT
TRBJ2-7 | TRBV7-2 | ASSLIESYEQY
TRBJ1-2 | TRBV28 | ASSLHGTGESFGYT
TRBJ2-7 | TRBV20-1 | SAPTNGYGTEQY
TRBJ1-5 | TRBV6-2/TRBV6-3 | ASSYLGQKGGPQH
TRBJ1-2 | TRBV30 | VWSVLTGSYGYT
TRBJ1-5 | TRBV28 | ASTNTRVQPQH
TRBJ1-5 | TRBV29-1 | SGTTGGQSNQPQH
TRBJ1-3 | TRBV3-1 | ASSQRNSLTGNTIY
TRBJ2-2 | TRBV9 | ASSRRGLAGGPGTGELF